Each of the 15 T cell receptor beta chains below was sequenced from the same sample in a study of cytomegalovirus exposure and HLA in healthy donors. Both 60 Vbeta primers and 13 Jbeta primers went into the PCR. Repertoires were generated with immunoSEQ multiplex PCR, while TCRdb's copy carries only in-frame clones and drops some. The sample's table shows approximately 50,000 clones. Source material: PBMCs. These receptors were obtained from a female donor in good health and CMV-seronegative.

In nucleotides, the CDR3 is TGTGCCAGCAGTGACGGGACTAACACCGGGGAGCTGTTTTTT. Amino acids: CASSDGTNTGELFF. The genes are TRBV6-4 and TRBJ2-2; possibly TRBD2 for D (6 bases). Germline lookup yields CDR1 MRHNA and CDR2 SNTAGT. The CDR3 consists of 14 residues. The V gene lost 2 bases and the J gene lost 2 bases, with 6 bases spanning the gap.

The chain combines TRBV19 with TRBJ1-2; weak D call: TRBD1 (5 bases). With 5 bases removed from V and 4 bases from J, the gap between germline ends came to 23 bases. This CDR3 is 17 amino acids long. Germline V gene data show CDR1 as LNHDA and CDR2 as SQIVND (reference sequence). CDR3 sequence (DNA): TGTGCCAGTAGTCAACGGGGGTTTGGGGCGAACTTCTATGGCTACACCTTC. It encodes CASSQRGFGANFYGYTF.

The chain has TRBV13 and TRBJ1-2; D perhaps matches TRBD1 (5 bases). CDR1 and CDR2 from the germline V gene are PRHDT and FYEKMQ (reference sequence). There are 15 residues in the CDR3. V gave up 5 bases and J gave up 3 bases, with 16 bases separating them. The CDR3 protein is CASSLYYRHHYGYTF. The CDR3, as DNA: TGTGCCAGCAGCCTATACTACAGGCATCACTATGGCTACACCTTC.

J is TRBJ1-2 and V is TRBV30; no reliable D call. Germline assignment: CDR1 GTSNPN and CDR2 SVGIG (reference sequence). V lost 4 bases and J 5 bases, leaving 14 bases between the germline ends. CDR3 length: 13 residues. Written as DNA, the CDR3 is TGTGCCTGGACCACCTTCGGAGGTTATGGCTACACCTTC. Its protein product is CAWTTFGGYGYTF.

This rearrangement joins TRBV5-1 to TRBJ2-5; the match to TRBD2 covers 9 bases. This CDR3 is 18 amino acids long. The V segment lost 4 bases and the J segment 5 bases; nucleotides outside the gene matches: 18. Germline lookup yields CDR1 SGHRS and CDR2 YFSETQ. The CDR3 DNA follows: TGCGCCAGCAGCCGAGAGGGGACTAGCTCCCCCCAGGAGGAGACCCAGTACTTC. This gives the protein CASSREGTSSPQEETQYF.

The chain employs TRBV7-6 and TRBJ1-6; D possibly corresponds to TRBD1 (5 bases). Trimming took off 3 bases at V and 11 bases at J, with 14 bases between the two ends. Germline values: CDR1 SGHVS, CDR2 FNYEAQ. CDR3 length: 14 amino acids. CDR3 nucleotide sequence: TGTGCCAGCAGCTTCCGGGGCTCGGGGGCACCCCTCCACTTT. Its translation: CASSFRGSGAPLHF.

V is TRBV4-1 and J is TRBJ1-6; D remains ambiguous. This CDR3 comprises 16 residues. V was pared by 4 bases and J by 0 bases, with 10 bases between. Per the germline V gene, CDR1 is MGHRA and CDR2 is YSYEKL. Here the CDR3 reads CASSLTKSSYNSPLHF. The CDR3 region has the DNA TGCGCCAGCAGCCTAACTAAGAGCTCCTATAATTCACCCCTCCACTTT.

Here the CDR3 DNA reads TGTGCCAGCTCACCCACGGCAGGGAACGCTAACTATGGCTACACCTTC. Translated, it gives CASSPTAGNANYGYTF. The rearrangement links TRBV18 to TRBJ1-2, with D perhaps matching TRBD1 (5 bases). V lost 3 bases, J lost 0 bases, and 14 bases lay in between. CDR3 length equals 16 residues. The germline V gene encodes CDR1 KGHSH and CDR2 LQKENI. The whole variable domain, remainder taken from reference TRBV18 and TRBJ1-2, is NAGVMQNPRHLVRRRGQEARLRCSPMKGHSHVYWYRQLPEEGLKFMVYLQKENIIDESGMPKERFSAEFPKEGPSILRIQQVVRGDSAAYFCASSPTAGNANYGYTFGSGTRLTVV.

This chain links TRBV10-3 with TRBJ1-4; D remains unclear. V was clipped by 0 bases and J by 6 bases, with 14 bases between them. There are 16 residues in the CDR3. Looked up from germline, CDR1 is ENHRY and CDR2 is SYGVKD. CDR3 region: CAISESRDTDYEKLFF. CDR3 DNA sequence: TGTGCCATCAGTGAGTCACGGGATACCGATTATGAAAAACTGTTTTTT.

The V gene is TRBV30, the J gene TRBJ1-2, with 7 bases matching TRBD1. The CDR3 extends over 14 amino acids. Germline CDR1 GTSNPN, CDR2 SVGIG (reference sequence). V lost 4 bases, J lost 2 bases, and 7 bases stayed unmatched. The DNA for the CDR3 is TGTGCCTGGACAGGAGGGGGCGGAAACTATGGCTACACCTTC. Translating gives CAWTGGGGNYGYTF.

This chain joins TRBV11-2 and TRBJ1-3, with 9 bases fitting TRBD1. Germline trimming cut 5 bases from V and 0 bases from J; bases unmatched to any gene: 5. CDR3 size: 16 residues. From germline, CDR1 is SGHAT and CDR2 FQNNGV. The CDR3 region is CASSVTGGYSGNTIYF. In nucleotides, the CDR3 is TGTGCCAGCAGCGTGACAGGGGGGTACTCTGGAAACACCATATATTTT.

J is TRBJ1-2 and V is TRBV9, with D hard to call. Germline V gene data show CDR1 as SGDLS and CDR2 as YYNGEE. The V and J ends lost 2 bases and 1 base respectively, with 12 bases between them. CDR3 size: 15 residues. In nucleotides, the CDR3 is TGTGCCAGCAGCGTGACCGGAGAGGGTAACTATGGCTACACCTTC. It yields the protein CASSVTGEGNYGYTF.

The chain is built from TRBV4-1 and TRBJ1-2; TRBD1 matches 8 bases. Germline lookup yields CDR1 MGHRA and CDR2 YSYEKL. V lost 4 bases, J lost 0 bases, and 4 bases stayed unmatched. This CDR3 comprises 15 residues. For the CDR3, the DNA is TGCGCCAGCAGCCCGACGACAGGGGCTAACTATGGCTACACCTTC. This gives the protein CASSPTTGANYGYTF.

The chain recombines TRBV30 with TRBJ1-5, with D possibly TRBD1 on 6 matching bases. The ends were cut back, 1 base at V and 7 bases at J, with 17 bases in the middle. Germline-derived CDR1 and CDR2 are GTSNPN and SVGIG (reference sequence). This CDR3 contains 15 residues. This chain's CDR3 is CAWSATPTGFQPQHF. The CDR3 nucleotides are TGTGCCTGGAGTGCCACCCCGACAGGCTTCCAGCCCCAGCATTTT.

The V call is TRBV29-1, the J call TRBJ2-5; 8 nucleotides match TRBD2. Unmatched junction bases numbered 2, after V lost 4 bases and J lost 4 bases. Germline V gene lookup returns CDR1 SQVTM and CDR2 ANQGSEA. This CDR3 region has 12 residues. CDR3 nucleotides: TGCAGCGTTGGTCTAGCGGGAGAGACCCAGTACTTC. Translation gives CSVGLAGETQYF. Complete variable domain (other parts from reference TRBV29-1 and TRBJ2-5): SAVISQKPSRDICQRGTSLTIQCQVDSQVTMMFWYRQQPGQSLTLIATANQGSEATYESGFVIDKFPISRPNLTFSTLTVSNMSPEDSSIYLCSVGLAGETQYFGPGTRLLVL.